This T cell receptor beta chain comes out of a study of blood T cell repertoires in COVID-19. Overall study context: The study drew acute and convalescent COVID-19 samples from the United States, Italy and Spain. The analysed material was cDNA or gDNA that came from T cells, B-cell-depleted T cells, or PBMCs.

V was trimmed by 6 bases and J by 1 base, leaving 21 bases between them. Germline V gene sequence: CDR1 MNHEY, CDR2 SMNVEV (reference sequence). This CDR3 contains 17 residues. In the original workflow: Reference gene primer amplification yielded estimated nucleated cell counts. Clones were read by immunoSEQ multiplex PCR, and TCRdb kept only the in-frame ones, dropping some. That table furnishes V, J and clone size, whereas the DNA furnished D and trimming. The sample consists of fewer than 40,000 clones, 81% of them appearing once. It was during active infection that Seattle patients were enrolled and then longitudinally followed.

This clonotype was sampled from a man between 65 and 85 years old with COVID-19, enrolled during active disease. The rearrangement links TRBV27 to TRBJ1-1; D is unresolved. Source material: peripheral blood. In DNA, the CDR3 is TGTGCCAGCAGCTTGAATTGGGAGGGTGGTGGGAACACTGAAGCTTTCTTT. This codes for CASSLNWEGGGNTEAFF.